Each of the 9 T cell receptor beta chains below was sequenced from the same sample in a study of cytomegalovirus exposure and HLA in healthy donors. Both 60 Vbeta primers and 13 Jbeta primers went into the PCR. Libraries were prepared by immunoSEQ multiplex PCR; TCRdb keeps only in-frame clonotypes and omits some of them. The sample comprises about 91,000 clones, around 73% of which are singletons, and around 1.3% rests with the top ten. Source material: PBMCs. Receptor source: a female donor in good health and CMV-seronegative.

This chain links TRBV5-1 with TRBJ1-1; D is undetermined. CDR1 and CDR2 (germline): SGHRS, YFSETQ. There are 14 residues in the CDR3. Trimming shortened V by 4 bases and J by 8 bases, and 18 bases separated the two germline ends. The CDR3 loop reads CASSVQPPGREAFF. The CDR3 nucleotides read TGCGCCAGCAGCGTACAACCGCCTGGGAGGGAAGCTTTCTTT.

The V and J genes are TRBV9 and TRBJ2-1; 8 positions agree with TRBD2. The CDR3 extends over 16 amino acids. The germline CDR1 and CDR2 sequences are SGDLS and YYNGEE. J was trimmed by 2 bases and V by 0 bases; bases with no gene match: 4. CDR3 nucleotide sequence: TGTGCCAGCAGCGTAGATCGGGGGGGGGCCTACAATGAGCAGTTCTTC. Protein sequence: CASSVDRGGAYNEQFF. Looking up the rest from reference TRBV9 and TRBJ2-1 gives the full variable domain: DSGVTQTPKHLITATGQRVTLRCSPRSGDLSVYWYQQSLDQGLQFLIQYYNGEERAKGNILERFSAQQFPDLHSELNLSSLELGDSALYFCASSVDRGGAYNEQFFGPGTRLTVL.

This clone was picked up one time. This chain joins TRBV7-2 and TRBJ1-5, with a weak D call TRBD1 (5 bases). CDR1 SGHTA and CDR2 FQGNSA come from the germline V gene. The CDR3 length is 15 residues. The germline V and J ends were trimmed by 2 bases and 1 base, with 9 bases remaining between them. CDR3 sequence reads: CASSLQGASNQPQHF. The CDR3 DNA reads TGTGCCAGCAGCTTACAGGGCGCGAGCAATCAGCCCCAGCATTTT. Full variable domain (rest looked up from reference TRBV7-2 and TRBJ1-5): GAGVSQSPSNKVTEKGKDVELRCDPISGHTALYWYRQSLGQGLEFLIYFQGNSAPDKSGLPSDRFSAERTGGSVSTLTIQRTQQEDSAVYLCASSLQGASNQPQHFGDGTRLSIL.

The CDR3 loop reads CASSGTSGSPDTQYF. CDR3 nucleotide sequence: TGTGCCAGCAGTGGGACTAGCGGATCCCCAGATACGCAGTATTTT. The V and J genes are TRBV6-1 and TRBJ2-3, with 10 bases that match TRBD2. Germline trimming cut 4 bases from V and 4 bases from J; bases unmatched to any gene: 5. This CDR3 region has 15 residues. Germline V CDR1 and CDR2: MNHNS, SASEGT.

The V and J genes are TRBV30 and TRBJ2-7; the D is unclear. V was shortened by 3 bases and J by 2 bases, with 17 bases between the two germline ends. The CDR3 totals 15 residues. Germline CDR1 GTSNPN, CDR2 SVGIG (reference sequence). Written as DNA, the CDR3 is TGTGCCTGGAGGGTTGGAGTAAGAGGTGCCTACGAGCAGTACTTC. It is translated as CAWRVGVRGAYEQYF.

This clone has just a few counts. J is TRBJ2-1 and V is TRBV5-4, with D possibly TRBD1 on 6 matching bases. The CDR3 extends over 15 amino acids. The ends were cut back, 5 bases at V and 4 bases at J, with 16 bases in the middle. Germline values: CDR1 SGHNT, CDR2 YYREEE (reference sequence). CDR3 amino acids: CASSSDSNRYNEQFF. In nucleotides, the CDR3 is TGTGCCAGCAGTTCGGACAGTAATAGATACAATGAGCAGTTCTTC. Filled out from reference TRBV5-4 and TRBJ2-1, the complete variable domain reads ETGVTQSPTHLIKTRGQQVTLRCSSQSGHNTVSWYQQALGQGPQFIFQYYREEENGRGNFPPRFSGLQFPNYSSELNVNALELDDSALYLCASSSDSNRYNEQFFGPGTRLTVL.

The chain joins TRBV7-9 to TRBJ1-3, with 8 bases aligning to TRBD1. V gave up 2 bases and J gave up 0 bases; unmatched junction bases: 6. This CDR3 is 17 amino acids long. The V gene's germline CDR1 is SEHNR and CDR2 FQNEAQ (reference sequence). The DNA of the CDR3 is TGTGCCAGCAGCTTAAGACAGGGGCTTGGCTCTGGAAACACCATATATTTT. This sequence encodes CASSLRQGLGSGNTIYF. Filled out from reference TRBV7-9 and TRBJ1-3, the complete variable domain reads DTGVSQNPRHKITKRGQNVTFRCDPISEHNRLYWYRQTLGQGPEFLTYFQNEAQLEKSRLLSDRFSAERPKGSFSTLEIQRTEQGDSAMYLCASSLRQGLGSGNTIYFGEGSWLTVV.

The chain is built from TRBV29-1 and TRBJ2-1; 10 bases are a match to TRBD2. CDR3 length: 15 residues. The V segment lost 5 bases and the J segment 3 bases; nucleotides outside the gene matches: 7. Looked up from germline, CDR1 is SQVTM and CDR2 is ANQGSEA. Written as DNA, the CDR3 is TGCAGCGTTCCGGTGAGCGGGAGGGTCTACAATGAGCAGTTCTTC. This codes for CSVPVSGRVYNEQFF.

This clone was seen a few times. The sample contains more than one DNA sequence encoding this CDR3. This chain joins TRBV30 and TRBJ1-5, with D unresolved. The CDR3 is 13 residues long. V shed 0 bases and J shed 0 bases, with 3 bases lying between them. CDR1 is GTSNPN, CDR2 SVGIG, per germline (reference sequence). Written as DNA, the CDR3 is TGTGCCTGGAGTGTCCGTAGCAATCAGCCCCAGCATTTT. Its translation is CAWSVRSNQPQHF.